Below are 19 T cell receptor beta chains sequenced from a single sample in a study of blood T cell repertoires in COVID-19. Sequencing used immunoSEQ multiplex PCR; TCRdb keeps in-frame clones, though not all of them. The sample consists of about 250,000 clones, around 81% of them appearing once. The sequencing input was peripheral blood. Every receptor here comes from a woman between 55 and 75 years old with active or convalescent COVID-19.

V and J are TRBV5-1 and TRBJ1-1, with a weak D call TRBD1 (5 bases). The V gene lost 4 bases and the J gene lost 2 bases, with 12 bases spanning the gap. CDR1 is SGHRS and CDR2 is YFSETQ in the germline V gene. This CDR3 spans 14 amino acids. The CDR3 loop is CASSPDSVNTEAFF. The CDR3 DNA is TGCGCCAGCAGCCCAGACAGCGTTAACACTGAAGCTTTCTTT.

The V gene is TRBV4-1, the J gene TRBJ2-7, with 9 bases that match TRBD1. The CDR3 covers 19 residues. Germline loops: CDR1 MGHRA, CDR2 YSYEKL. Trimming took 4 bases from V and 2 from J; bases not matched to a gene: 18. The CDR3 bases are TGCGCCAGCAGCCTTCACCCGGGGATTGGGACAGGGTTGGCCTACGAGCAGTACTTC. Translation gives CASSLHPGIGTGLAYEQYF.

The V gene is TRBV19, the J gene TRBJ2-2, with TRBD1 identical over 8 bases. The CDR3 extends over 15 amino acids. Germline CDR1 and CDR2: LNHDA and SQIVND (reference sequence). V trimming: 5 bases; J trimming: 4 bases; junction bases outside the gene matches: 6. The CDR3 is CASSEGQGFTGELFF. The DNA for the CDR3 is TGTGCCAGTAGTGAAGGACAGGGATTCACCGGGGAGCTGTTTTTT.

The CDR3: CASSKSWRVQETQYF. The CDR3 nucleotides are TGTGCCAGCAGTAAGAGCTGGCGGGTACAAGAGACCCAGTACTTC. The V call is TRBV28, the J call TRBJ2-5; the D gene is possibly TRBD2 (5 bases). V gave up 5 bases and J gave up 2 bases, with 15 bases separating them. This CDR3 is built from 15 residues. Germline assignment: CDR1 MDHEN and CDR2 SYDVKM.

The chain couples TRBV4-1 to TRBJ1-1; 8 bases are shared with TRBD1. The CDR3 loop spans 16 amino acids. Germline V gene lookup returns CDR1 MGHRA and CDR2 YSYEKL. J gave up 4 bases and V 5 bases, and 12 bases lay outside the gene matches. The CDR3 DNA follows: TGCGCCAGCAGCTACATGGGAACAGGGGGGAGCACTGAAGCTTTCTTT. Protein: CASSYMGTGGSTEAFF.

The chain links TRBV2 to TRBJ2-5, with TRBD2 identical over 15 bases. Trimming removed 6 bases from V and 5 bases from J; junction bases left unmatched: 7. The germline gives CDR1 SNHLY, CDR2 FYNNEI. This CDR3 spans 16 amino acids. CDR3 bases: TGTGCCAGCAGGGTAGCGGGACTAGCGGGGGGTGAGACCCAGTACTTC. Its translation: CASRVAGLAGGETQYF.

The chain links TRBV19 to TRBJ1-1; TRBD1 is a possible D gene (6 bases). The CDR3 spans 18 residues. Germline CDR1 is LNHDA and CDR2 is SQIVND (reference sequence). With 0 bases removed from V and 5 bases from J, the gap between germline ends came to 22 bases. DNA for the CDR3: TGTGCCAGTAGTATAGATCCCAGGGGATTGATTATTAGGACTGAAGCTTTCTTT. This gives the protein CASSIDPRGLIIRTEAFF.

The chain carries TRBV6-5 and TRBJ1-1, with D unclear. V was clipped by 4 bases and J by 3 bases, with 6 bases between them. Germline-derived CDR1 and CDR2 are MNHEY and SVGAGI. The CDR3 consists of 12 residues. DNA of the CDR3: TGTGCCAGCAGTTCTCTCTACACTGAAGCTTTCTTT. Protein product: CASSSLYTEAFF.

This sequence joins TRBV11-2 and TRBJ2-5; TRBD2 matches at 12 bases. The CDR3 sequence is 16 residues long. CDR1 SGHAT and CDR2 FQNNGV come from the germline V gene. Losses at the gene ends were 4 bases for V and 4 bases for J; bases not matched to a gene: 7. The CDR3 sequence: CASSSWGGLAGETQYF. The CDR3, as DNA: TGTGCCAGCAGCTCCTGGGGGGGACTAGCGGGAGAGACCCAGTACTTC.

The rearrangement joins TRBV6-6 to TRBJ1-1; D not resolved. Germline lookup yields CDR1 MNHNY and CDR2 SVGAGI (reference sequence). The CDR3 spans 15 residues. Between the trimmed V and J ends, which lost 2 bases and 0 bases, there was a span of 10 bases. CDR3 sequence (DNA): TGTGCCAGCAGTTACGGGAGGATGATGAACACTGAAGCTTTCTTT. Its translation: CASSYGRMMNTEAFF.

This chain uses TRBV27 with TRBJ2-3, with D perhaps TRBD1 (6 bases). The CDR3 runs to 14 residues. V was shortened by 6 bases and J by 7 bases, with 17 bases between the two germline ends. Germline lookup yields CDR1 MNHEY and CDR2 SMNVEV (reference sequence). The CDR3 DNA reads TGTGCCAGCAGCTTCCGGGACATCTCAAATACGCAGTATTTT. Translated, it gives CASSFRDISNTQYF.

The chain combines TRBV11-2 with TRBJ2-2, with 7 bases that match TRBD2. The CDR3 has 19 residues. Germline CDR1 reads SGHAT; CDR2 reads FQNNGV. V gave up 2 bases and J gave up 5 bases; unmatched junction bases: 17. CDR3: CASSLYLSETPGGTGELFF. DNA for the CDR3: TGTGCCAGCAGCTTATATCTTAGCGAGACGCCGGGGGGTACCGGGGAGCTGTTTTTT.

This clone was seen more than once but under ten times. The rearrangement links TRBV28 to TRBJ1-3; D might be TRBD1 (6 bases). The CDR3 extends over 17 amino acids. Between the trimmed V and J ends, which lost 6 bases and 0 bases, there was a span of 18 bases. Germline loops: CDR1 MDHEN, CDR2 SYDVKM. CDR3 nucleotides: TGTGCCAGCAGCCCCGCGGGGGCCAGTTACTCTGGAAACACCATATATTTT. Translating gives CASSPAGASYSGNTIYF.

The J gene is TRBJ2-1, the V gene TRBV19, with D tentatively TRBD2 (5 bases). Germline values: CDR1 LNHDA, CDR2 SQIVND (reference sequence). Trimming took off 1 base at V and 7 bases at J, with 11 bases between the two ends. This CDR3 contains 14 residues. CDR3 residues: CASSIVASSNEQFF. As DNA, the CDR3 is TGTGCCAGTAGTATAGTGGCTAGCAGTAATGAGCAGTTCTTC. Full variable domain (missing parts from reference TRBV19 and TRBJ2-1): DGGITQSPKYLFRKEGQNVTLSCEQNLNHDAMYWYRQDPGQGLRLIYYSQIVNDFQKGDIAEGYSVSREKKESFPLTVTSAQKNPTAFYLCASSIVASSNEQFFGPGTRLTVL.

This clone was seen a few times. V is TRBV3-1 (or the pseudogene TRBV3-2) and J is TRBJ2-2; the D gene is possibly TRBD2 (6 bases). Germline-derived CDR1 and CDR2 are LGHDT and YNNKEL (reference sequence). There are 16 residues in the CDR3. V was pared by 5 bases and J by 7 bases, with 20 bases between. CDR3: CASSYKGSGSIGELFF. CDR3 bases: TGTGCCAGCAGCTATAAGGGAAGCGGGTCGATCGGGGAGCTGTTTTTT.

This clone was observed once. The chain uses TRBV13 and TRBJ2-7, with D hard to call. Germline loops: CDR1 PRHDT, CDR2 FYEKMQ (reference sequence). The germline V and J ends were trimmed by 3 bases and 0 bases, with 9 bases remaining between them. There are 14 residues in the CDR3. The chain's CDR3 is CASSFRGHSYEQYF. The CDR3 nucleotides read TGTGCCAGCAGCTTCAGAGGTCACTCCTACGAGCAGTACTTC.

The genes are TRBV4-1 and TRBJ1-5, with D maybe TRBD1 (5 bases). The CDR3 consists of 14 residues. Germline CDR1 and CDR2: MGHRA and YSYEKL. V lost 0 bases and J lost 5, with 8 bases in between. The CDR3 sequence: CASSQETAYQPQHF. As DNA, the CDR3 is TGCGCCAGCAGCCAAGAGACAGCTTATCAGCCCCAGCATTTT.

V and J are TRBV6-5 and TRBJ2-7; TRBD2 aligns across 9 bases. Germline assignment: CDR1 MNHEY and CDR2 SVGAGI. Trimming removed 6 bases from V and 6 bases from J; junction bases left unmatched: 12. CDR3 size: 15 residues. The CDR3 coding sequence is TGTGCCAGCAGAGATTGGGCGATAGCGGGGGTCGAGCAGTACGTC. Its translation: CASRDWAIAGVEQYV.

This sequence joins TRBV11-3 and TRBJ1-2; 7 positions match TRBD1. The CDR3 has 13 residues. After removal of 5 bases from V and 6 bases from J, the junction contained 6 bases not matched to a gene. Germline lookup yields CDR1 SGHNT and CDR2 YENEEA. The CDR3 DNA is TGTGCCAGCAGCCCAAGACAGGGCCATGGCTACACCTTC. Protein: CASSPRQGHGYTF.